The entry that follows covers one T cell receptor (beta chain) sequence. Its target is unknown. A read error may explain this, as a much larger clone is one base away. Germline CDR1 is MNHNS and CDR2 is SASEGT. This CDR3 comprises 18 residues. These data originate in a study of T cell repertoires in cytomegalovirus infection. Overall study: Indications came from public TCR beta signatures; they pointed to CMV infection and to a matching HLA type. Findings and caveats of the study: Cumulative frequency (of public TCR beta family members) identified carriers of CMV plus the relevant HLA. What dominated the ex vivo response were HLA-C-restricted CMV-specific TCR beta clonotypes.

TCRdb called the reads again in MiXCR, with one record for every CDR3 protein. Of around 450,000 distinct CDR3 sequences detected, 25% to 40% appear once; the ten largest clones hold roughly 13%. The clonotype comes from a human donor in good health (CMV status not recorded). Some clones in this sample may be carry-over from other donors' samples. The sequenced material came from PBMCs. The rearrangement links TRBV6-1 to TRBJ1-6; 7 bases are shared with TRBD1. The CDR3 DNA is TGTGCCAGCAGTGAACGGGGACAGCTCCGGAGGGTGAATTCACCCCTCCCCTTT. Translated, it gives CASSERGQLRRVNSPLPF.